Listed below are T cell receptor beta chains from one sample, sequenced in a study of blood T cell repertoires in COVID-19. Only in-frame clones appear in the TCRdb table, and some are missing; sequencing was by immunoSEQ multiplex PCR. This table holds some 80,000 clones, 65% to 90% found once. Sequencing used peripheral blood. The receptors come from a human donor in a cohort sampled during active COVID-19. The CDR3 runs from the conserved cysteine through the conserved F or W. D genes are given only for firm matches. The size of a clone is reported for some rows only, either as once, few or many, or as a class for expanded clones.

v_call,clone_size,j_call,d_call,cdr3_aa,cdr3_nt
TRBV13,.,TRBJ2-7,.,CASSPGTGYEQYF,TGTGCCAGCAGCCCTGGGACTGGCTACGAGCAGTACTTC
TRBV19,.,TRBJ1-2,.,CASSLWRTNYGYTF,TGTGCCAGTAGCCTTTGGAGGACTAACTATGGCTACACCTTC
TRBV6-6,.,TRBJ2-5,.,CASSFPSGQETQYF,TGTGCCAGCAGTTTCCCCAGCGGGCAAGAGACCCAGTACTTC
TRBV7-9,.,TRBJ1-6,.,CASSWLGVDNSPLHF,TGTGCCAGCAGCTGGCTAGGGGTTGATAATTCACCCCTCCACTTT
TRBV18,few,TRBJ1-1,.,CASSPQVAGSTEAFF,TGTGCCAGCTCACCACAGGTCGCAGGGTCCACTGAAGCTTTCTTT
TRBV3-1/TRBV3-2,.,TRBJ1-4,.,CASSPRGLNEKLFF,TGTGCCAGCAGCCCACGGGGATTAAATGAAAAACTGTTTTTT
TRBV12-5,.,TRBJ2-3,.,CASGFSGADTQYF,TGTGCTAGTGGTTTTTCAGGCGCAGATACGCAGTATTTT
TRBV6-4,once,TRBJ2-1,.,CASSDSWGGPRGEQFF,TGTGCCAGCAGTGACTCGTGGGGGGGCCCGAGAGGGGAGCAGTTCTTC
TRBV11-2,.,TRBJ2-3,.,CASSLDRTDTDTQYF,TGTGCCAGCAGCTTAGATAGGACAGACACAGATACGCAGTATTTT
TRBV19,.,TRBJ1-2,.,CASSIQAVSYGYTF,TGTGCCAGTAGTATACAGGCAGTTTCTTATGGCTACACCTTC
TRBV27,.,TRBJ2-2,TRBD1,CASNLGTGFVGELFF,TGTGCCAGCAACCTCGGGACAGGGTTTGTCGGGGAGCTGTTTTTT
TRBV18,.,TRBJ2-3,.,CASSAYSTDTQYF,TGTGCCAGCTCCGCTTACAGTACAGATACGCAGTATTTT
TRBV28,.,TRBJ1-2,.,CASSLPSHSANYGYTF,TGTGCCAGCAGTCTCCCTTCTCATTCAGCTAACTATGGCTACACCTTC
TRBV5-1,.,TRBJ2-4,.,CASRDLAKNIQYF,TGCGCCAGCAGGGACTTAGCCAAAAACATTCAGTACTTC
TRBV18,.,TRBJ2-2,.,CASSPGLVRLTGELFF,TGTGCCAGCTCCCCCGGTTTGGTGCGACTCACCGGGGAGCTGTTTTTT
TRBV5-1,.,TRBJ2-3,TRBD1,CASSGDRGTDTQYF,TGCGCCAGCAGCGGGGACAGGGGCACAGATACGCAGTATTTT
TRBV10-3,.,TRBJ1-1,.,CAISESMGTRVEAFF,TGTGCCATCAGTGAGTCCATGGGTACTCGGGTTGAAGCTTTCTTT
TRBV6-6,.,TRBJ1-2,.,CASSTLRGRENGYTF,TGTGCCAGCAGTACCCTTAGGGGGAGGGAGAATGGCTACACCTTC
TRBV11-2,.,TRBJ2-5,TRBD1,CASSQTGQARQETQYF,TGTGCCAGCAGCCAAACCGGACAGGCTAGACAAGAGACCCAGTACTTC
TRBV9,.,TRBJ2-7,.,CASSVDSEFYSYEQYF,TGTGCCAGCAGCGTTGATAGCGAGTTCTACTCCTACGAGCAGTACTTC
TRBV29-1,.,TRBJ1-2,.,CSVERNYGYTF,TGCAGCGTTGAGCGAAACTATGGCTACACCTTC
TRBV27,once,TRBJ2-1,TRBD2,CASSLSWTSGNEQFF,TGTGCCAGCAGTTTATCTTGGACTAGCGGAAATGAGCAGTTCTTC
TRBV5-4,.,TRBJ2-5,.,CASSLARGRGGTQYF,TGTGCCAGCAGCTTGGCCAGAGGGAGGGGGGGGACCCAGTACTTC
TRBV28,.,TRBJ2-5,TRBD2,CPGGTSGRDQETQYF,TGCCCAGGGGGGACTAGCGGGAGGGATCAAGAGACCCAGTACTTC
TRBV28,.,TRBJ2-2,TRBD1,CASSLTGGSGELFF,TGTGCCAGCTCCCTTACAGGGGGCAGCGGGGAGCTGTTTTTT
TRBV3-1/TRBV3-2,few,TRBJ2-1,TRBD2,CASSPPGLAGIEQFF,TGTGCCAGCAGCCCGCCGGGACTAGCGGGGATTGAGCAGTTCTTC
TRBV24-1,.,TRBJ2-1,TRBD2,CATSDLASGAYNEQFF,TGTGCCACCAGTGATTTGGCTAGCGGGGCCTACAATGAGCAGTTCTTC
TRBV5-5,.,TRBJ2-3,TRBD2,CASSFHRLAGTDTQYF,TGTGCCAGCAGCTTCCACCGACTAGCGGGGACAGATACGCAGTATTTT
TRBV28,.,TRBJ2-1,TRBD1,CASINPGTANSLNEQFF,TGTGCCAGCATCAATCCCGGGACAGCAAATTCACTAAATGAGCAGTTCTTC
TRBV18,.,TRBJ2-1,.,CASAAGNSYNEQFF,TGTGCCAGCGCCGCCGGGAACTCCTACAATGAGCAGTTCTTC
TRBV12-2,.,TRBJ1-5,.,CASRLPSRRNNSNQPQHF,TGTGCAAGTCGCTTACCCTCCCGGCGGAATAATAGCAATCAGCCCCAGCATTTT
TRBV7-3,.,TRBJ2-1,.,CASSITSSYNEQFF,TGTGCCAGCAGTATAACTAGCTCCTACAATGAGCAGTTCTTC
TRBV5-1,.,TRBJ1-6,.,CASSRYMDSANSPLHF,TGCGCCAGCAGCCGATACATGGACTCCGCGAATTCACCCCTCCACTTT
TRBV30,.,TRBJ2-1,TRBD2,CAWSRGGANYNEQFF,TGTGCCTGGAGTCGCGGGGGGGCCAATTATAATGAGCAGTTCTTC
TRBV27,.,TRBJ1-2,.,CASSLTYIGDYGYTF,TGTGCCAGCAGTCTCACATATATCGGGGACTATGGCTACACCTTC
TRBV13,.,TRBJ1-4,.,CASSKDRREKLFF,TGTGCCAGCAGCAAAGACAGACGTGAAAAACTGTTTTTT
TRBV18,.,TRBJ1-2,.,CASSPPGHRAYGYTF,TGTGCCAGCTCACCTCCGGGGCACAGGGCCTATGGCTACACCTTC
TRBV27,few,TRBJ1-5,.,CASSFQGSNQPQHF,TGTGCCAGCAGTTTCCAGGGTAGCAATCAGCCCCAGCATTTT
TRBV21-1,.,TRBJ2-1,.,CASSKGQELDNEQFF,TGTGCCAGCAGCAAAGGACAGGAGTTGGACAATGAGCAGTTCTTC
TRBV2,.,TRBJ2-5,TRBD2,CASSEERGGQETQYF,TGTGCCAGCAGTGAAGAGCGGGGGGGCCAAGAGACCCAGTACTTC
TRBV5-1,.,TRBJ2-1,TRBD2,CASSLTGTTLNEQFF,TGCGCCAGCAGCTTAACCGGGACTACCCTAAATGAGCAGTTCTTC
TRBV6-5,.,TRBJ1-3,.,CASSTTGYGNTIYF,TGTGCCAGCAGTACAACGGGGTACGGAAACACCATATATTTT
TRBV5-4,.,TRBJ1-4,.,CASSLFRIEGQVLFF,TGTGCCAGCAGCTTGTTCCGCATAGAGGGCCAGGTCCTGTTTTTT
TRBV21-1,.,TRBJ1-1,.,CASIDRPTEAFF,TGTGCCAGTATAGACAGGCCCACTGAAGCTTTCTTT
TRBV12-3/TRBV12-4,.,TRBJ2-2,.,CASTTWRTGELFF,TGTGCCAGCACCACCTGGAGAACCGGGGAGCTGTTTTTT
TRBV2,.,TRBJ2-3,.,CASSEGGRADTQYF,TGTGCCAGCAGTGAAGGAGGGCGGGCAGATACGCAGTATTTT
TRBV10-1,.,TRBJ2-1,.,CASSEGKPGLGYNEQFF,TGCGCCAGCAGTGAGGGCAAACCGGGACTTGGATACAATGAGCAGTTCTTC
TRBV27,.,TRBJ2-7,TRBD1,CATPPQGNHEQYF,TGTGCCACTCCCCCACAGGGGAACCACGAGCAGTACTTC
TRBV6-5,.,TRBJ2-5,.,CASRAIRTQYF,TGTGCCAGCAGAGCCATCCGGACCCAGTACTTC
TRBV11-2,.,TRBJ2-1,.,CASSSNTGNEQFF,TGTGCCAGCAGCTCTAATACGGGCAATGAGCAGTTCTTC
TRBV20-1,once,TRBJ2-5,TRBD2,CSASPTSGGALGTQYF,TGCAGTGCTAGTCCGACTAGCGGGGGGGCCTTAGGGACCCAGTACTTC